This TCR beta chain originates from a study of T-cell reconstitution after alpha-beta-depleted transplantation in children. Findings and caveats of the study: For some patients, TCRbeta diversity was high at day 60 because of recipient T cells and thymic progenitors that survived. Newly generated T cells supplied most T-cell counts and diversity one year post-transplant. About two months after transplant, alpha-beta T cells reportedly came from several hundred expanded graft clones.

This clonotype has a handful of counts. What it recognizes is unknown. Per the germline V gene, CDR1 is MNHNS and CDR2 is SASEGT. The ends lost 7 bases at V and 0 bases at J; junction bases unmatched: 5. The length of the CDR3 is 15 residues. Construction of the TCRbeta library involved unique molecular identifiers. TCRdb re-called the PCR reads through MiXCR, storing one row per CDR3 protein. There are about 580,000 distinct CDR3 sequences in the sample; more than 20% occur only once, and 11% to 15% lies in the top ten. This receptor was obtained from a boy in the first two years of life who had a stem cell transplant for acute myeloid leukemia, so the T cells may come from the graft donor. The starting material was PBMCs, mostly from graft donor cells, obtained 360 days after TCRalphabeta/CD19-depleted stem cell transplant. The chain employs TRBV6-1 and TRBJ2-1; 8 nucleotides align to TRBD1. The DNA for the CDR3 is TGTGCCAGCATGGGGGACAGGAGCTCCTACAATGAGCAGTTCTTC. This translates into CASMGDRSSYNEQFF.